This is a list of T cell receptor beta chains from one sample in a study of shared clonotypes between healthy human individuals. Repertoires were generated with immunoSEQ multiplex PCR, while TCRdb's copy carries only in-frame clones and drops some. The data contain about 2.4 million clones, roughly 93% of them singletons. The sequencing sample was made of naive CD4+ T cells from PBMCs. These receptors originate from a man aged 18 to 30 in good health. Some clones in this sample may be carry-over from other donors' samples. The CDR3 runs from the conserved cysteine through the conserved F or W. Fields, in order: V gene, clone size, D gene, J gene, CDR3 DNA, CDR3 protein. D genes are given only for firm matches. The size of a clone is reported for some rows only, either as once, few or many, or as a class for expanded clones.

TRBV28	once	TRBD2	TRBJ2-3	TGTGCCAGCAGTACTCCGGGACTAGCGGGAGGCGATACGCAGTATTTT	CASSTPGLAGGDTQYF
TRBV11-2	NA	NA	TRBJ2-5	TGTGCCAGCAGCTCTAACAGGGTCAGAGAGACCCAGTACTTC	CASSSNRVRETQYF
TRBV18	NA	NA	TRBJ2-2	TGTGCCAGCTCACCACGCGCCCGTCCGGAAAACGGGGAGCTGTTTTTT	CASSPRARPENGELFF
TRBV19	NA	TRBD1	TRBJ1-2	TGTGCCAGTAGTGACAGGGCAATGATCTATGGCTACACCTTC	CASSDRAMIYGYTF
TRBV5-4	NA	NA	TRBJ2-7	TGTGCCAGCAGCTCACCCGGCGAGCAGTACTTC	CASSSPGEQYF
TRBV7-3	NA	NA	TRBJ2-5	TGTGCCAGCAGCTTAACACTTCAAGAGACCCAGTACTTC	CASSLTLQETQYF
TRBV18	NA	NA	TRBJ1-1	TGTGCCAGCTCACCACCGAGGGGAATGAACACTGAAGCTTTCTTT	CASSPPRGMNTEAFF
TRBV6-5	NA	NA	TRBJ2-7	TGTGCCAGCAGTTACAGGGGGGCAAATGTCGGCGAGCAGTACTTC	CASSYRGANVGEQYF
TRBV11-2	NA	TRBD1	TRBJ2-3	TGTGCCAGGACCCATTTCGGGACAGGGGACACAGATACGCAGTATTTT	CARTHFGTGDTDTQYF
TRBV7-2	NA	NA	TRBJ2-1	TGCATGGGGCAGGGATCCTACAATGAGCAGTTCTTC	CMGQGSYNEQFF
TRBV25-1	NA	NA	TRBJ2-3	TGTGCCAGCAGTGTAGCAGGTTTCACAGATACGCAGTATTTT	CASSVAGFTDTQYF
TRBV11-1	NA	NA	TRBJ1-2	TGTGCCAGCAGCTTAGGGACCGCACAGCGCCCATATGGCTACACCTTC	CASSLGTAQRPYGYTF
TRBV19	NA	TRBD1	TRBJ2-5	TGTGCCAGTAGTAGAGACAGGGTAGGGGAGACCCAGTACTTC	CASSRDRVGETQYF
TRBV6-6	NA	NA	TRBJ2-4	TGTGCCAGCTCCGGGGAGACCCTAGCCAAAAACATTCAGTACTTC	CASSGETLAKNIQYF
TRBV5-5	NA	NA	TRBJ1-1	TGTGCCAGCAGCTTCGTGGGGGTGGGGACTGAAGCTTTCTTT	CASSFVGVGTEAFF
TRBV5-1	NA	TRBD2	TRBJ2-3	TGCGCCAGCAGCTTTAGCGGGAGGGAGGATACGCAGTATTTT	CASSFSGREDTQYF
TRBV27	NA	TRBD2	TRBJ2-1	TGTGCCAGCAGCCACTCGGGACTAGCGGCCCTTTTGTTGTTCTTC	CASSHSGLAALLLFF
TRBV5-4	NA	NA	TRBJ2-2	TGTGCCAGCAGCTCATGGACAGAGAACACCGGGGAGCTGTTTTTT	CASSSWTENTGELFF
TRBV29-1	NA	NA	TRBJ1-3	TGTGGTGCTTCGGAGACAGCCTCTGGAAACACCATATATTTT	CGASETASGNTIYF
TRBV11-3	NA	NA	TRBJ2-3	TGTGCCAGCAGCCCCAGGGGAGTGTCAGATACGCAGTATTTT	CASSPRGVSDTQYF
TRBV7-2	NA	NA	TRBJ2-5	TGTGCCAGCAGCTTATACGGACCCAGCCAAGAGACCCAGTACTTC	CASSLYGPSQETQYF
TRBV10-3	NA	TRBD1	TRBJ1-2	TGTGCCATCAGTGGGCTTCCGACAGGGGCCCGCTATGGCTACACCTTC	CAISGLPTGARYGYTF
TRBV11-2	NA	NA	TRBJ2-7	TGTGCCAGCAGCTTAGAAGGGGGGTTCGAGCAGTACTTC	CASSLEGGFEQYF
TRBV5-5	once	TRBD1	TRBJ2-5	TGTGCCAGCAGCGCGGGACAGGGTGCCACCCTTCGAGAGACCCAGTACTTC	CASSAGQGATLRETQYF
TRBV6-1	NA	NA	TRBJ2-7	TGTGCCAGCAGTGAACAGGGCGGCTACGAGCAGTACTTC	CASSEQGGYEQYF
TRBV13	NA	NA	TRBJ1-5	TGTGCCAGCAGCTTTAACCGGGCCTTTGGACAGCCCCAGCATTTT	CASSFNRAFGQPQHF
TRBV6-4	NA	TRBD2	TRBJ2-1	TGTGCCAGCAGTGACCTAGCGGGGACCTACAATGAGCAGTTCTTC	CASSDLAGTYNEQFF
TRBV7-2	NA	NA	TRBJ2-7	TGTGCCAGCAGCCTCACGGGACCAACCGCCTCCGAGCAGTACTTC	CASSLTGPTASEQYF
TRBV9	NA	NA	TRBJ1-5	TGTGCCAGCAGCGTAGGAGTGGTGGGTGATCAGCCCCAGCATTTT	CASSVGVVGDQPQHF
TRBV18	few	NA	TRBJ1-5	TGTGCCAGCTCCCACAAGAGGGACCCTTTCCTGTCCCAGCATTTT	CASSHKRDPFLSQHF
TRBV5-6	NA	NA	TRBJ2-3	TGTGCCAGCAGCTTGGGGACTTCAGGTACGCAGTATTTT	CASSLGTSGTQYF
TRBV6-1	NA	NA	TRBJ1-1	TGTGCCAGCAGTGAAGGGACAAGGGTCATGGCGGAAGCTTTCTTT	CASSEGTRVMAEAFF
TRBV28	NA	NA	TRBJ2-5	TGTGCCAGCAGTTTAAGGGGGCCTGCGGGACGCCAAGAGACCCAGTACTTC	CASSLRGPAGRQETQYF
TRBV19	NA	TRBD2	TRBJ2-2	TGTGCCAGTAGTGAGACTAGCGGGAGGACCGGGGAGCTGTTTTTT	CASSETSGRTGELFF
TRBV7-3	NA	NA	TRBJ2-6	TGTGCCAGCAGCTTAACCTCCGTCTTGGGAGGGGCCAACGTCCTGACTTTC	CASSLTSVLGGANVLTF
TRBV5-4	NA	NA	TRBJ2-5	TGTGCCAGCAGCCTTCCTTCGGGACGGAGGTACCAAGAGACCCAGTACTTC	CASSLPSGRRYQETQYF
TRBV29-1	NA	NA	TRBJ1-1	TGCAGCGGCAGGGTGGCGGCCACTGAAGCTTTCTTT	CSGRVAATEAFF
TRBV5-1	once	TRBD1	TRBJ2-3	TGCGCCAGCGGTCAGGGACAGGCCGCCGTAGATACGCAGTATTTT	CASGQGQAAVDTQYF
TRBV6-5	NA	TRBD1	TRBJ1-4	TGTGCCAGCAGTTATACGGGACAGACTAATGAAAAACTGTTTTTT	CASSYTGQTNEKLFF
TRBV7-2	once	NA	TRBJ2-3	TGTGCCAGCAGCTTGGCGGGGGCTGCCTCAGGTACGCAGTATTTT	CASSLAGAASGTQYF
TRBV21-1	NA	NA	TRBJ2-7	TGTGCCCCCGTACCCCTGAGGGACAGAAGTTCCTACGAGCAGTACTTC	CAPVPLRDRSSYEQYF
TRBV2	once	NA	TRBJ2-5	TGTGCCAGCAGTGAAATCCCGGCGGGCTATTCGGAGACCCAGTACTTC	CASSEIPAGYSETQYF
TRBV7-9	NA	TRBD2	TRBJ2-1	TGTGCCAGCAGCTTAGGGAGCGGGAGAGGGAACAATGAGCAGTTCTTC	CASSLGSGRGNNEQFF
TRBV5-8	once	NA	TRBJ1-2	TGTGCCAGCAGCGGATTAAGGTCTCCGTATGGCTACACCTTC	CASSGLRSPYGYTF
TRBV27	NA	TRBD2	TRBJ2-1	TGTGCCAGCAGATTTGGGACTAGCGGAAACAATGAGCAGTTCTTC	CASRFGTSGNNEQFF
TRBV5-1	NA	NA	TRBJ2-2	TGCGCCAGCAGCTTCCAGGGGGGCGGGGAGCTGTTTTTT	CASSFQGGGELFF
TRBV5-8	NA	TRBD1	TRBJ2-3	TGTGCCAGCAGCTTGGGGGACAGGGACACAGATACGCAGTATTTT	CASSLGDRDTDTQYF